This TCR beta chain was captured in a study of blood T cell repertoires in COVID-19. Measured with immunoSEQ multiplex PCR; TCRdb has only the in-frame clones, and not every one. Among 65,000 to 80,000 clones, roughly 90% were seen once, and the ten largest hold more than 15%. This CDR3 contains 15 residues. Per the germline V gene, CDR1 is SGHTA and CDR2 is FQGNSA. Between the trimmed V and J ends, which lost 5 bases and 6 bases, there was a span of 20 bases. The source material was peripheral blood. The rearrangement uses TRBV7-2 and TRBJ2-7; D is perhaps TRBD2 (7 bases). The sequence was obtained from a man older than 75 in a cohort sampled during active COVID-19. CDR3 coding DNA: TGTGCCAGCAGCCCCCCGCCTGCGGGGGCGTCCGAGCAGTACTTC. Translation gives CASSPPPAGASEQYF.